The present T cell receptor (beta chain) was sequenced within a study of blood T cell repertoires in COVID-19. Overall study context: T cells, B-cell-depleted T cells, or PBMCs provided the cDNA or gDNA that served as material.

Per the authors' pipeline: For nucleated cells, counts were estimated from reference gene primer amplification. Data came from immunoSEQ multiplex PCR; TCRdb stores just in-frame clones and leaves some out. The V and J calls and the clone size are those of that table, but D and trimming were determined from the DNA. This sample has 230,000 or so clones, with around 91% found just once. Trimming at V came to 6 bases and at J to 12 bases, leaving 14 bases not matched to a gene. The CDR3 loop spans 14 amino acids. CDR1 and CDR2 (germline): MNHEY, SVGEGT. This sequence was found in a woman aged 55-69 years with COVID-19, enrolled during active disease. The sample taken for sequencing was peripheral blood. The chain couples TRBV6-2 or TRBV6-3 to TRBJ1-1; TRBD1 matches 9 bases. The CDR3 DNA sequence: TGTGCCAGCAGCCCTACGGGACAGGGTGGGAGTACTTTCTTT. It yields the protein CASSPTGQGGSTFF.